This TCR beta chain stems from a study of CD8 T cells in Susac syndrome. Study at large: Within the sequenced group of Susac syndrome patients, roughly six showed active disease and fewer than 10 were in remission.

After extraction with the RNeasy kit, roughly 0.45 to 1 ug of the RNA was reverse transcribed using random hexamers. TCRdb re-called the immunoSEQ multiplex PCR reads with MiXCR, one entry per CDR3 protein. The sample records about 170,000 distinct CDR3 sequences, around 95% being singletons. V lost 4 bases, J lost 4 bases, and 9 bases lay in between. The CDR3 consists of 14 residues. Germline V lookup: CDR1 SGHDT, CDR2 YYEEEE. The J gene is TRBJ2-6, the V gene TRBV5-6; D might be TRBD1 (6 bases). This TCR derives from a human donor with Susac syndrome. The sequenced material came from CD4+ T cells from PBMCs. The CDR3 bases are TGTGCCAGCAGCGGGGGCGGCGGGGCCAACGTCCTGACTTTC. It encodes CASSGGGGANVLTF.